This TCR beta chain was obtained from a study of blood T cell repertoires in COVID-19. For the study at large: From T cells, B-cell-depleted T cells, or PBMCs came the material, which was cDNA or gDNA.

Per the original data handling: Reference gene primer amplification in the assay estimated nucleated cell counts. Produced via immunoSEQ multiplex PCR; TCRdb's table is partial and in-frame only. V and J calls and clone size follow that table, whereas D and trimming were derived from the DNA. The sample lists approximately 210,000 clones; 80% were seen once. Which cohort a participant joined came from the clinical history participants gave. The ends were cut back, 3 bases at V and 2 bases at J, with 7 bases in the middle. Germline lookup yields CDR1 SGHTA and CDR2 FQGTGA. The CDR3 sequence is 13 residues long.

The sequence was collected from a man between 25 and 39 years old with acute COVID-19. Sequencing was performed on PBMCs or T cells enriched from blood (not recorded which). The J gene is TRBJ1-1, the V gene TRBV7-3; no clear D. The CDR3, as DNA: TGTGCCAGCAGCTTCGGGTCCAACACTGAAGCTTTCTTT. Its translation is CASSFGSNTEAFF.